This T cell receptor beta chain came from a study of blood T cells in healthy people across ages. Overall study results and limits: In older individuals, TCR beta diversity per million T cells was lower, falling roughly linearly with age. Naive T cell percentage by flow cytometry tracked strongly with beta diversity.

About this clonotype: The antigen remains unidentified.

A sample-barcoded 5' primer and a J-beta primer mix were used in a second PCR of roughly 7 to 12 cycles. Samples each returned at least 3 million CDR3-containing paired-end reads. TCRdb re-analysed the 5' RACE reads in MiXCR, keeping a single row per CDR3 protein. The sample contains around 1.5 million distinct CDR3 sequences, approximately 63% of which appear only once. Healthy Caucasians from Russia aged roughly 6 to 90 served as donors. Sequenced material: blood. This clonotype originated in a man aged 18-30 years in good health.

The CDR3 coding sequence is TGTGCCAGCAGCGGCGACATGGGGGCTGGCTACACCTTC. Its translation: CASSGDMGAGYTF. This chain links TRBV2 with TRBJ1-2; D is perhaps TRBD1 (6 bases). Germline V gene data show CDR1 as SNHLY and CDR2 as FYNNEI. Trimming shortened V by 6 bases and J by 7 bases, and 15 bases separated the two germline ends. The CDR3 is made up of 13 amino acids.